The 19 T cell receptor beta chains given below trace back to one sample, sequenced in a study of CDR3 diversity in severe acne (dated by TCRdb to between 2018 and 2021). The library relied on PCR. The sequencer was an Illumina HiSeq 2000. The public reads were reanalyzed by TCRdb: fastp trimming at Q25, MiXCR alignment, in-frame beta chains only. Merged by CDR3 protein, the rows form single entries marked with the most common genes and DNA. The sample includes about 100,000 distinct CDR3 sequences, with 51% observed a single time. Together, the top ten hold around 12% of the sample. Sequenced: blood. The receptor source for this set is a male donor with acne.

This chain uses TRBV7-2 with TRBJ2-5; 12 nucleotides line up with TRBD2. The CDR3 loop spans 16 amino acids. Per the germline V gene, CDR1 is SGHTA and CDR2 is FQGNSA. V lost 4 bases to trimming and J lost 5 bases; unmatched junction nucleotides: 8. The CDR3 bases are TGTGCCAGCAGCTCCCTCCTAGCGGGAGGGCACGAGACCCAGTACTTC. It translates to CASSSLLAGGHETQYF.

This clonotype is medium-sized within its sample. CDR3 residues: CATSGWNYGYTF. The CDR3 DNA reads TGTGCCACCAGTGGGTGGAACTATGGCTACACCTTC. This chain joins TRBV24-1 and TRBJ1-2; D unresolved. This CDR3 is built from 12 residues. CDR1 and CDR2 (germline): KGHDR, SFDVKD. Deletions cut 5 bases from V and 2 bases from J, with 5 bases between.

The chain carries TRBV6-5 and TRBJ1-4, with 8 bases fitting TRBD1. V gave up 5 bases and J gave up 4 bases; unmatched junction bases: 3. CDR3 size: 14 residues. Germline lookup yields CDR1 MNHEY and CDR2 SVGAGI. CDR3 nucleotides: TGTGCCAGCAGTGGGGGACAGGTTAATGAAAAACTGTTTTTT. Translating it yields CASSGGQVNEKLFF.

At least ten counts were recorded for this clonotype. CDR3 loop: CAIPGLAFTNTGELFF. As DNA, the CDR3 is TGTGCCATACCGGGACTAGCCTTTACAAACACCGGGGAGCTGTTTTTT. The genes are TRBV7-9 and TRBJ2-2, with 9 bases fitting TRBD2. Germline CDR1 is SEHNR and CDR2 is FQNEAQ (reference sequence). Trimming took 10 bases from V and 2 from J; bases not matched to a gene: 11. The CDR3 length is 16 residues.

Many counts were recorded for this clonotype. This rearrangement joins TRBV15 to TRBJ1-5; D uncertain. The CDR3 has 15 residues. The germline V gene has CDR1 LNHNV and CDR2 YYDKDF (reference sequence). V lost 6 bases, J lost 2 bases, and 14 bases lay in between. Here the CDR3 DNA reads TGTGCCACCAGTCGAGCGGGGAGAGGCAATCAGCCCCAGCATTTT. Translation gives CATSRAGRGNQPQHF.

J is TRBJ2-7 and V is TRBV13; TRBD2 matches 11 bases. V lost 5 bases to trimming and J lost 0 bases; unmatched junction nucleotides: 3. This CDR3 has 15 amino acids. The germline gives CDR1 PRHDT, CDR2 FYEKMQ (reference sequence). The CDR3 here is CASSASGRLSYEQYF. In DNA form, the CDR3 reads TGTGCCAGCAGCGCTAGCGGGAGGCTCTCCTACGAGCAGTACTTC.

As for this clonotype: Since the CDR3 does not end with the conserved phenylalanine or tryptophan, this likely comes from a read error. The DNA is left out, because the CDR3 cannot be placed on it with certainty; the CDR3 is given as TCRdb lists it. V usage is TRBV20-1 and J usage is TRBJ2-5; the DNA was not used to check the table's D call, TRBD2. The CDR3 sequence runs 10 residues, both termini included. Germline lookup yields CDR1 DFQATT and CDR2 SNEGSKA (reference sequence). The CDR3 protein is CSARPGGRNT.

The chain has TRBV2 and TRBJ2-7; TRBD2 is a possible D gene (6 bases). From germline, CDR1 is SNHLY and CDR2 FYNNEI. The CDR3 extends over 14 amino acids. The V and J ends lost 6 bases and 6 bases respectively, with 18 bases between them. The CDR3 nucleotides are TGTGCCAGCAGCGAGAAGACTAGACCCTTCGAGCAGTACTTC. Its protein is CASSEKTRPFEQYF.

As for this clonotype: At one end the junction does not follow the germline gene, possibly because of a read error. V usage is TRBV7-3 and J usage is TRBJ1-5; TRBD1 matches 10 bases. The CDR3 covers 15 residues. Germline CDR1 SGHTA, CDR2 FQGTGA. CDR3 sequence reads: CAGSPGTGDNQPQHF. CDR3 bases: TGTGCCGGCAGCCCCGGGACAGGGGACAATCAGCCCCAGCATTTT. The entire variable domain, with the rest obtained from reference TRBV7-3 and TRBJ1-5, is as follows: GAGVSQTPSNKVTEKGKYVELRCDPISGHTALYWYRQSLGQGPEFLIYFQGTGAADDSGLPNDRFFAVRPEGSVSTLKIQRTERGDSAVYLCAGSPGTGDNQPQHFGDGTRLSIL.

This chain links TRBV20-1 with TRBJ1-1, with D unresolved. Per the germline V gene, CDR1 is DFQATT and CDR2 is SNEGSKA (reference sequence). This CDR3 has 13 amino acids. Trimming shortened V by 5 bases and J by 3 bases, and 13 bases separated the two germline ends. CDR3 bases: TGCAGTGCTTTGCCCGGGCGTTACACTGAAGCTTTCTTT. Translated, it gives CSALPGRYTEAFF.

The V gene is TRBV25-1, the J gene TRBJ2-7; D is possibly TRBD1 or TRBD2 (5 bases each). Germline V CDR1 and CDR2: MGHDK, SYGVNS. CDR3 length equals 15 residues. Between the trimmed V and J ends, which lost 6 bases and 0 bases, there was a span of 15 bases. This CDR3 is CASRNIGTDSYEQYF. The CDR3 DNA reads TGTGCCAGCAGAAACATCGGGACGGACTCCTACGAGCAGTACTTC.

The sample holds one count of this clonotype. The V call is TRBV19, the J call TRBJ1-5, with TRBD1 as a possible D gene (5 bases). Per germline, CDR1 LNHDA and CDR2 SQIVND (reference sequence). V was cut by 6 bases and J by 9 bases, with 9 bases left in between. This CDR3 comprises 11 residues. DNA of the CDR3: TGTGCCAGTAGCCCTGGGGGGCCCCAGCATTTT. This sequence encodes CASSPGGPQHF.

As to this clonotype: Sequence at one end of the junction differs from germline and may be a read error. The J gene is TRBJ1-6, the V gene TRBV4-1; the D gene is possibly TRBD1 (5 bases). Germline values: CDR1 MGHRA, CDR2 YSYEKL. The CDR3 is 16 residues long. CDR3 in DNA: TGTGCCAGCAGCCCGTGGACATCCTCTACAAGTTCACCCCTCCACTTT. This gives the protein CASSPWTSSTSSPLHF.

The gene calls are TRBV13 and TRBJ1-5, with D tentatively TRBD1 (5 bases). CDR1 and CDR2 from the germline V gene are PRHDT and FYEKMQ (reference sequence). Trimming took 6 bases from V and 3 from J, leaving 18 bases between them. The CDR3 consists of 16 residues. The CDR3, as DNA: TGTGCCAGCAGGGGGGGAGAAGGGGAGACCAATCAGCCCCAGCATTTT. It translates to CASRGGEGETNQPQHF.

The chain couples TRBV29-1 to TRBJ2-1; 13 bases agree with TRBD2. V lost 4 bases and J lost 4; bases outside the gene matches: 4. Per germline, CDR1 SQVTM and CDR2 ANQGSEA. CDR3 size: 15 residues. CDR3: CSVGRGLAGYNEQFF. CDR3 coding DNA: TGCAGCGTTGGACGGGGACTAGCGGGGTACAATGAGCAGTTCTTC.

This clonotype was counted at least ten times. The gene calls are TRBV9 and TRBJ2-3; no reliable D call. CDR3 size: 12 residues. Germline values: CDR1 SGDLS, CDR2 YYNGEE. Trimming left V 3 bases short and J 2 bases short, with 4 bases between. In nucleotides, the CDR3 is TGTGCCAGCAGCGGAGACACAGATACGCAGTATTTT. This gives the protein CASSGDTDTQYF.

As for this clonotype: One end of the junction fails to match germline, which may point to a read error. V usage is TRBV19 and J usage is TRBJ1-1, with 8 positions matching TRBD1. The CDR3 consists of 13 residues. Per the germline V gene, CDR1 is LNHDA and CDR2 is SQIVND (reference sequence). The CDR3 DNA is TGTGCCACCCAGACAGGGGTCAGCACTGAAGCTCTCTTT. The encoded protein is CATQTGVSTEALF.

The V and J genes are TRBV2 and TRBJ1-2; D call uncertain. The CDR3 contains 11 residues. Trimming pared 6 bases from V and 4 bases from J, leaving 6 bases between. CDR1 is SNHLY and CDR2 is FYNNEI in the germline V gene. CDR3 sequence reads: CASRVAYGYTF. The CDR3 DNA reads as TGTGCCAGCAGGGTGGCCTATGGCTACACCTTC.

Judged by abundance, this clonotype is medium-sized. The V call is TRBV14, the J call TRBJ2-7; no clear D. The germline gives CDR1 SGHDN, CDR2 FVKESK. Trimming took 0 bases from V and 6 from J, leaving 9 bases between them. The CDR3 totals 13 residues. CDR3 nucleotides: TGTGCCAGCAGCCAAGATCTCGGCGGCGAGCAGTACTTC. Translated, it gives CASSQDLGGEQYF.